This T cell receptor beta chain was recovered during a study of vaccination effects on CD4 cells after COVID-19. The table came from immunoSEQ multiplex PCR; TCRdb's copy has only in-frame clones and leaves some out. The data contain 50,000 to 65,000 clones, around 73% of them singletons. General study results and limits: Cross-reactivity with common cold coronaviruses was shown by only 1 of 255 vaccine-induced clones in healthy vaccinees.

A single count supports this clone. Its antigen remains unidentified. The CDR3 is 14 amino acids. Germline V gene lookup returns CDR1 SEHNR and CDR2 FQNEAQ (reference sequence). V was pared by 1 base and J by 7 bases, with 4 bases of the junction left unmatched. CD4+ T cells specific for antigen were expanded with viral peptide pools by the ViraFEST assay before sequencing. Researchers isolated CD4+ T cells once less than twelve days of culture had elapsed. Participants received two doses of either the BNT162b2 or mRNA-1273 vaccine. No vaccinee had earlier SARS-CoV-2 infection, and nucleocapsid antibodies were negative.

V gene TRBV7-9 combines with J gene TRBJ2-1; the match to TRBD1 covers 7 bases. This clonotype originated in a human donor who received a COVID-19 vaccine. The input for sequencing was CD4+ T cells from PBMCs cultured with HCoV-229E spike peptides, taken after COVID-19 vaccination. The CDR3 reads CASSLVLRGNEQFF. CDR3 nucleotide sequence: TGTGCCAGCAGCTTAGTGCTCAGGGGGAATGAGCAGTTCTTC.